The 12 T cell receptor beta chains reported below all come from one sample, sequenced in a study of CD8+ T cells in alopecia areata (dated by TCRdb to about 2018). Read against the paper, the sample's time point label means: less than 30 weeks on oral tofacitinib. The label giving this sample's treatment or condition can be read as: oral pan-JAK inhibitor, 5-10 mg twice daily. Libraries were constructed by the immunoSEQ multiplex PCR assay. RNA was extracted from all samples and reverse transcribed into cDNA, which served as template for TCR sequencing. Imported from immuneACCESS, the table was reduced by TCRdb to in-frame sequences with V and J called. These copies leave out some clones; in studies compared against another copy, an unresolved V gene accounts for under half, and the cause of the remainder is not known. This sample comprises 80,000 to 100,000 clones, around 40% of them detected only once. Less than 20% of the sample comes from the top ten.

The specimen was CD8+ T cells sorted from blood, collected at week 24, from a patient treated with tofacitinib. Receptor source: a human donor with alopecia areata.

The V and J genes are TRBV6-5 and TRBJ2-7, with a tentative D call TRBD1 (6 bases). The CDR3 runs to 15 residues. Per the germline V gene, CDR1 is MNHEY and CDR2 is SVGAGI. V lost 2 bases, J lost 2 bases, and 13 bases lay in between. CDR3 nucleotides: TGTGCCAGCAGTTACACCGGGACACCACCCTACGAGCAGTACTTC. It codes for CASSYTGTPPYEQYF.

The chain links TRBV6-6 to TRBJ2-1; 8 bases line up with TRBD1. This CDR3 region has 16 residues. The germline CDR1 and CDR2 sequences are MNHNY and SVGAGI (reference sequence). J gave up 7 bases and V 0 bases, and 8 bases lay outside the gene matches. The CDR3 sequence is CASSYSLTGGRNEQFF. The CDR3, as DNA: TGTGCCAGCAGTTACTCGTTAACAGGGGGGAGGAATGAGCAGTTCTTC.

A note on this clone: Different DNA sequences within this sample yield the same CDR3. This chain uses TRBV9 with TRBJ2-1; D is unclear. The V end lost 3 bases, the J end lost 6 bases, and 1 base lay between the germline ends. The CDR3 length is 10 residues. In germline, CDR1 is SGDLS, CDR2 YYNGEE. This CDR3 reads CASSGNEQFF. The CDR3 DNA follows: TGTGCCAGCAGCGGCAATGAGCAGTTCTTC.

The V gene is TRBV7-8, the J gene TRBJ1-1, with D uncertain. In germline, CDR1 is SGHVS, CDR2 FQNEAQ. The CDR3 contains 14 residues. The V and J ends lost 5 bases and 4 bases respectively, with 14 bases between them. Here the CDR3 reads CASSPRTAATEAFF. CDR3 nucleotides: TGTGCCAGCAGCCCCAGAACAGCGGCCACTGAAGCTTTCTTT.

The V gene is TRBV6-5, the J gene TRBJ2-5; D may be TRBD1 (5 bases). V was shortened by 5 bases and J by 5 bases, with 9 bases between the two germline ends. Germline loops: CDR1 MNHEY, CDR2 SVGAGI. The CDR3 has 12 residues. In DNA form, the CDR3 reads TGTGCCAGCAGTGCCCCAGGGGAGACCCAGTACTTC. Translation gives CASSAPGETQYF.

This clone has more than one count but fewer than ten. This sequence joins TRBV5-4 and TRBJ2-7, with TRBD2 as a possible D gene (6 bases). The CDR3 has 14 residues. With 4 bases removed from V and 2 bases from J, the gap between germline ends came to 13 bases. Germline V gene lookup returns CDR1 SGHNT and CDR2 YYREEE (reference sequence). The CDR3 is CASSTGDVAYEQYF. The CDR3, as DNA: TGTGCCAGCAGCACGGGGGACGTAGCCTACGAGCAGTACTTC.

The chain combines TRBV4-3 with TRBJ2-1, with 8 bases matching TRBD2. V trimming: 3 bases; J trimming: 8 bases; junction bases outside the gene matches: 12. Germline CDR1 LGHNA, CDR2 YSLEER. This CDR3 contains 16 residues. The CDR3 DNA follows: TGCGCCAGCAGCCATCAAACAGAGACTAGCGCCCATGAGCAGTTCTTC. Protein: CASSHQTETSAHEQFF.

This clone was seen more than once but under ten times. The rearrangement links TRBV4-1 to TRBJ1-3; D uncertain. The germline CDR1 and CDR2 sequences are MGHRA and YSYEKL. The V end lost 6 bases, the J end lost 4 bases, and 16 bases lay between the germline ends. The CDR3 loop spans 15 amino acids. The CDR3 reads CASSPSGGLGNTIYF. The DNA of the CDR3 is TGCGCCAGCAGTCCTTCCGGAGGACTCGGAAACACCATATATTTT.

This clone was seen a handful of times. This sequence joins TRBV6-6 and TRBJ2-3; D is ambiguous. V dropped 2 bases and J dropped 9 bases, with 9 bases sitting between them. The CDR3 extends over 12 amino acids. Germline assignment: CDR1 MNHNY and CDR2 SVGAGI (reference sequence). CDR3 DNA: TGTGCCAGCAGTTACCCCGACCCCACGCAGTATTTT. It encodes CASSYPDPTQYF.

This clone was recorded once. The CDR3 DNA reads as TGTGCCAGCAGTTCGGGGACAAGCTACGAGCAGTACTTC. This translates into CASSSGTSYEQYF. The chain employs TRBV27 and TRBJ2-7, with a tentative D call TRBD1 (6 bases). V was shortened by 4 bases and J by 3 bases, with 10 bases between the two germline ends. Germline CDR1 and CDR2: MNHEY and SMNVEV (reference sequence). The CDR3 sequence is 13 residues long.

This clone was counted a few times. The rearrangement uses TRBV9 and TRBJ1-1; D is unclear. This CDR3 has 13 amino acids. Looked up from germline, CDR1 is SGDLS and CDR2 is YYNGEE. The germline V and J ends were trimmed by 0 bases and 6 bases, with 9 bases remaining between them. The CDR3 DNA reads TGTGCCAGCAGCGTAGAAGGCCAGGCTGAAGCTTTCTTT. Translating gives CASSVEGQAEAFF.

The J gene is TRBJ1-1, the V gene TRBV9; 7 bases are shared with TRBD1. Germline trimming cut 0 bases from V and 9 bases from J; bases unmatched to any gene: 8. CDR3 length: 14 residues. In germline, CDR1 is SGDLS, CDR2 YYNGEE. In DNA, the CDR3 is TGTGCCAGCAGCGTAGGTGGGGACAGACATAAAGCTTTCTTT. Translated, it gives CASSVGGDRHKAFF. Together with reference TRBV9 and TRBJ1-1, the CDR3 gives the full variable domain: DSGVTQTPKHLITATGQRVTLRCSPRSGDLSVYWYQQSLDQGLQFLIQYYNGEERAKGNILERFSAQQFPDLHSELNLSSLELGDSALYFCASSVGGDRHKAFFGQGTRLTVV.